A single sample is the source of the 29 T cell receptor beta chains below, sequenced in a study of blood T cell repertoires in COVID-19. Using immunoSEQ multiplex PCR, the repertoire was profiled, and TCRdb retains in-frame clones only, with some absent. Of around 150,000 clones detected, approximately 83% appear once; the ten largest clones hold 9.1%. Sample: peripheral blood. The receptors come from a woman of 80 years or more with active or convalescent COVID-19.

The rearrangement links TRBV19 to TRBJ2-5; 10 nucleotides line up with TRBD2. The CDR3 runs to 17 residues. CDR1 and CDR2 from the germline V gene are LNHDA and SQIVND (reference sequence). Unmatched junction bases numbered 15, after V lost 6 bases and J lost 5 bases. The chain's CDR3 is CASSSWGLATEGETQYF. The DNA for the CDR3 is TGTGCCAGTAGCTCCTGGGGACTAGCGACGGAAGGGGAGACCCAGTACTTC.

This chain links TRBV19 with TRBJ2-2, with D possibly matching TRBD2 (6 bases). The CDR3 has 17 amino acids. In germline, CDR1 is LNHDA, CDR2 SQIVND (reference sequence). Trimming cost V 3 bases and J 0 bases, with 14 bases left between them. DNA for the CDR3: TGTGCCAGTAGTATCCCGGGACTGACGACGAACACCGGGGAGCTGTTTTTT. Translation gives CASSIPGLTTNTGELFF. The full variable domain, rest sourced from reference TRBV19 and TRBJ2-2, is DGGITQSPKYLFRKEGQNVTLSCEQNLNHDAMYWYRQDPGQGLRLIYYSQIVNDFQKGDIAEGYSVSREKKESFPLTVTSAQKNPTAFYLCASSIPGLTTNTGELFFGEGSRLTVL.

The chain joins TRBV7-2 to TRBJ1-4; 9 bases match TRBD1. The CDR3 runs 14 residues. The V gene's germline CDR1 is SGHTA and CDR2 FQGNSA. V lost 5 bases and J lost 6; bases outside the gene matches: 4. CDR3 DNA: TGTGCCAGCAGCATGGACAGGGGCGATGAAAAACTGTTTTTT. It is translated as CASSMDRGDEKLFF.

The V gene is TRBV10-3, the J gene TRBJ2-2, with 7 bases matching TRBD1. The germline gives CDR1 ENHRY, CDR2 SYGVKD. This CDR3 region has 14 residues. Unmatched junction bases numbered 3, after V lost 4 bases and J lost 4 bases. The CDR3 here is CAISAGTVTGELFF. CDR3 in DNA: TGTGCCATCAGTGCAGGGACAGTCACCGGGGAGCTGTTTTTT.

The chain employs TRBV5-4 and TRBJ2-7; possibly TRBD1 for D (6 bases). CDR1 and CDR2 (germline): SGHNT, YYREEE (reference sequence). The V end was cut by 3 bases, the J end by 2 bases, with 12 bases between. CDR3 size: 14 residues. CDR3 region: CASSSGTRTYEQYF. The CDR3 coding sequence is TGTGCCAGCAGCTCGGGGACAAGAACCTACGAGCAGTACTTC.

V and J are TRBV9 and TRBJ2-7, with a possible D match to TRBD1 (5 bases). This CDR3 has 13 amino acids. V lost 0 bases, J lost 6 bases, and 10 bases lay in between. Germline V gene data show CDR1 as SGDLS and CDR2 as YYNGEE. CDR3 nucleotides: TGTGCCAGCAGCGTAGGGACACTCGGCGAGCAGTACTTC. The encoded protein is CASSVGTLGEQYF. Variable domain in full (rest from reference TRBV9 and TRBJ2-7): DSGVTQTPKHLITATGQRVTLRCSPRSGDLSVYWYQQSLDQGLQFLIQYYNGEERAKGNILERFSAQQFPDLHSELNLSSLELGDSALYFCASSVGTLGEQYFGPGTRLTVT.

The rearrangement joins TRBV6-6 to TRBJ1-3; D call uncertain. In germline, CDR1 is MNHNY, CDR2 SVGAGI (reference sequence). This CDR3 is 15 amino acids long. Trimming removed 2 bases at V and 2 bases at J, with 10 bases between. CDR3 coding DNA: TGTGCCAGCAGTTACGAGGGTTTGACTGGAAACACCATATATTTT. Its translation is CASSYEGLTGNTIYF.

The chain couples TRBV5-1 to TRBJ2-5; TRBD2 matches at 13 bases. The junction had 8 bases not matched to a gene; V was cut back by 5 bases and J by 4 bases. The CDR3 is made up of 16 amino acids. Germline loops: CDR1 SGHRS, CDR2 YFSETQ. CDR3 in DNA: TGCGCCAGCAGTACTAGCGGGGGGGCAACGAGAGAGACCCAGTACTTC. It encodes CASSTSGGATRETQYF.

The rearrangement joins TRBV7-3 to TRBJ2-7, with TRBD1 as a possible D gene (5 bases). The germline V and J ends were trimmed by 1 base and 2 bases, with 9 bases remaining between them. Germline V gene lookup returns CDR1 SGHTA and CDR2 FQGTGA. This CDR3 region has 14 residues. The CDR3 protein is CASSLNPGTYEQYF. The CDR3 DNA is TGTGCCAGCAGCTTAAATCCAGGGACCTACGAGCAGTACTTC.

The rearrangement links TRBV4-1 to TRBJ1-5, with TRBD1 as a possible D gene (5 bases). V lost 6 bases, J lost 3 bases, and 12 bases lay in between. The CDR3 length is 14 residues. CDR1 is MGHRA and CDR2 is YSYEKL in the germline V gene. The CDR3 is CASSSGGNNQPQHF. CDR3 bases: TGCGCCAGCAGTTCCGGGGGAAACAATCAGCCCCAGCATTTT.

The chain has TRBV18 and TRBJ1-2, with a tentative D call TRBD1 (5 bases). Looked up from germline, CDR1 is KGHSH and CDR2 is LQKENI. The CDR3 is 13 amino acids. V lost 5 bases to trimming and J lost 4 bases, with 11 bases between them. The CDR3 reads CASSSRAGYGYTF. The CDR3 DNA reads as TGTGCCAGCTCATCCAGGGCCGGCTATGGCTACACCTTC. The full variable domain, its missing parts supplied by reference TRBV18 and TRBJ1-2, is NAGVMQNPRHLVRRRGQEARLRCSPMKGHSHVYWYRQLPEEGLKFMVYLQKENIIDESGMPKERFSAEFPKEGPSILRIQQVVRGDSAAYFCASSSRAGYGYTFGSGTRLTVV.

This clone was counted a few times. The chain carries TRBV15 and TRBJ1-3, with D uncertain. Deletions cut 5 bases from V and 0 bases from J, with 14 bases between. The CDR3 runs to 16 residues. Per the germline V gene, CDR1 is LNHNV and CDR2 is YYDKDF (reference sequence). The CDR3 DNA reads as TGTGCCACCAGCTTACAAGGACTGCCCTCTGGAAACACCATATATTTT. It yields the protein CATSLQGLPSGNTIYF.

The rearrangement joins TRBV19 to TRBJ2-1, with D possibly being TRBD2 (6 bases). This CDR3 has 14 amino acids. Germline CDR1 reads LNHDA; CDR2 reads SQIVND (reference sequence). Trimming cost V 4 bases and J 2 bases, with 9 bases left between them. The CDR3 DNA follows: TGTGCCAGTAGTAGCGGGGACGCCTACAATGAGCAGTTCTTC. Its translation is CASSSGDAYNEQFF.

The chain recombines TRBV7-8 with TRBJ1-1, with D possibly being TRBD1 (6 bases). Germline V gene sequence: CDR1 SGHVS, CDR2 FQNEAQ. Deletions cut 5 bases from V and 4 bases from J, with 11 bases between. The CDR3 loop spans 13 amino acids. CDR3 protein: CASSLRGGTEAFF. The CDR3 DNA sequence: TGTGCCAGCAGCCTGAGGGGGGGCACTGAAGCTTTCTTT.

V gene TRBV19 combines with J gene TRBJ1-2; the match to TRBD1 covers 8 bases. The junction had 7 bases not matched to a gene; V was cut back by 6 bases and J by 4 bases. This CDR3 region has 14 residues. The germline CDR1 and CDR2 sequences are LNHDA and SQIVND (reference sequence). The CDR3 DNA follows: TGTGCCAGTAGCCCCCGGACAGGGATCTATGGCTACACCTTC. Translated: CASSPRTGIYGYTF.

The chain has TRBV5-6 and TRBJ1-5; a weak D match, TRBD1 (6 bases). Germline loops: CDR1 SGHDT, CDR2 YYEEEE. Trimming took off 1 base at V and 2 bases at J, with 10 bases between the two ends. CDR3 length: 15 residues. Here the CDR3 reads CASSLYRVGNQPQHF. CDR3 nucleotide sequence: TGTGCCAGCAGCTTGTACAGGGTGGGCAATCAGCCCCAGCATTTT.

The chain combines TRBV5-4 with TRBJ2-7, with 9 bases fitting TRBD1. Germline V gene sequence: CDR1 SGHNT, CDR2 YYREEE (reference sequence). Losses at the gene ends were 4 bases for V and 3 bases for J; bases not matched to a gene: 8. CDR3 length equals 15 residues. DNA of the CDR3: TGTGCCAGCAGCAGACAGGGGGTTAACGTCTACGAGCAGTACTTC. Translating gives CASSRQGVNVYEQYF.

The chain couples TRBV19 to TRBJ2-7, with TRBD1 matching 9 bases. CDR3 length: 15 amino acids. V was clipped by 6 bases and J by 0 bases; unmatched bases: 6. The V gene's germline CDR1 is LNHDA and CDR2 SQIVND (reference sequence). CDR3 sequence (DNA): TGTGCCAGTAGGGCCGGGACAGGGAGCTCCTACGAGCAGTACTTC. Translated: CASRAGTGSSYEQYF.

V is TRBV10-3 and J is TRBJ1-1; 7 bases map to TRBD1. V was clipped by 11 bases and J by 1 base; unmatched bases: 7. In germline, CDR1 is ENHRY, CDR2 SYGVKD. The CDR3 extends over 13 amino acids. In nucleotides, the CDR3 is TGTGCCTCGTCCGGGACAGAGAACACTGAAGCTTTCTTT. This sequence encodes CASSGTENTEAFF.

The chain joins TRBV12-5 to TRBJ2-7; possibly TRBD1 for D (6 bases). Trimming pared 2 bases from V and 2 bases from J, leaving 13 bases between. This CDR3 comprises 15 residues. CDR1 and CDR2 from the germline V gene are LGHNT and FRNRAP. Here the CDR3 DNA reads TGTGCTAGTGGTTTGCCGACACAGGGTACCTACGAGCAGTACTTC. It specifies CASGLPTQGTYEQYF.

V gene TRBV19 combines with J gene TRBJ2-1; D is possibly TRBD2 (5 bases). The V gene lost 1 base and the J gene lost 10 bases, with 11 bases spanning the gap. This CDR3 spans 13 amino acids. Germline V gene sequence: CDR1 LNHDA, CDR2 SQIVND (reference sequence). Written as DNA, the CDR3 is TGTGCCAGTAGTATAGTGGGGAGAGGGGAGCAGTTCTTC. Protein sequence: CASSIVGRGEQFF.

The rearrangement joins TRBV19 to TRBJ1-5; a weak D match, TRBD1 (5 bases). The CDR3 contains 15 residues. Trimming pared 7 bases from V and 2 bases from J, leaving 15 bases between. Germline V gives CDR1 LNHDA, CDR2 SQIVND (reference sequence). CDR3 region: CASTTTGIGNQPQHF. CDR3 coding DNA: TGTGCCAGTACCACCACAGGAATAGGCAATCAGCCCCAGCATTTT.

J is TRBJ1-2 and V is TRBV12-3 or TRBV12-4; the D is unclear. Trimming removed 4 bases at V and 7 bases at J, with 7 bases between. The CDR3 covers 11 residues. CDR3 sequence (DNA): TGTGCCAGCAGTTCCACGCGTGGCTACACCTTC. The encoded protein is CASSSTRGYTF.

V usage is TRBV18 and J usage is TRBJ1-6, with D possibly TRBD1 on 5 matching bases. CDR1 and CDR2 from the germline V gene are KGHSH and LQKENI. This CDR3 spans 15 amino acids. Trimming removed 3 bases from V and 7 bases from J, with 13 bases in between. The CDR3: CASSPQRGWNSPLHF. CDR3 sequence (DNA): TGTGCCAGCTCACCCCAAAGGGGATGGAATTCACCCCTCCACTTT.

The chain has TRBV7-2 and TRBJ2-1, with D perhaps TRBD1 (7 bases). The CDR3 consists of 17 residues. CDR1 is SGHTA and CDR2 is FQGNSA in the germline V gene. V lost 5 bases, J lost 2 bases, and 19 bases lay in between. DNA of the CDR3: TGTGCCAGCAGCCTGCAACGGGCGGGACAGACCTACAATGAGCAGTTCTTC. Protein product: CASSLQRAGQTYNEQFF.

The V call is TRBV7-6, the J call TRBJ1-5, with 7 bases fitting TRBD1. CDR3 size: 13 residues. Germline values: CDR1 SGHVS, CDR2 FNYEAQ. V was pared by 3 bases and J by 4 bases, with 0 bases of the junction left unmatched. The CDR3 is CASSLGQNQPQHF. The CDR3 nucleotides are TGTGCCAGCAGCTTGGGACAGAATCAGCCCCAGCATTTT.

CDR3 protein: CASSQQVNTEAFF. DNA of the CDR3: TGTGCCAGCAGCCAGCAGGTGAACACTGAAGCTTTCTTT. The chain links TRBV7-8 to TRBJ1-1; D is unclear. The V and J ends lost 5 bases and 0 bases respectively, with 7 bases between them. The CDR3 has 13 amino acids. Germline values: CDR1 SGHVS, CDR2 FQNEAQ.

The chain employs TRBV30 and TRBJ2-3; the match to TRBD1 covers 7 bases. The germline gives CDR1 GTSNPN, CDR2 SVGIG (reference sequence). The V segment lost 0 bases and the J segment 5 bases; nucleotides outside the gene matches: 14. CDR3 length: 17 residues. CDR3 coding DNA: TGTGCCTGGAGTGTGATGACAGGGTGGGATACCAAAGATACGCAGTATTTT. Translation: CAWSVMTGWDTKDTQYF.

This clone was observed a single time. This chain connects TRBV3-1 (or the pseudogene TRBV3-2) to TRBJ2-2; D perhaps matches TRBD1 (6 bases). Germline values: CDR1 LGHDT, CDR2 YNNKEL (reference sequence). The CDR3 consists of 17 residues. Trimming pared 1 base from V and 0 bases from J, leaving 12 bases between. The CDR3 coding sequence is TGTGCCAGCAGCCAAGTGTCCCACAGGGCGAACACCGGGGAGCTGTTTTTT. The encoded protein is CASSQVSHRANTGELFF.